This entry concerns a single T cell receptor beta chain. What it binds is not known. Single cDNA molecules in the library carried unique molecular identifiers attached during preparation. In the original analysis: A per-sample median of about 96,000 TCRs was observed, with counts ranging from about 23,224 to 690,600. Each CDR3 protein is one row after TCRdb ran MiXCR on the RACE reads. TCRdb, rather than the study authors, made the V and J calls. The sample has some 170,000 distinct CDR3 sequences; around 22% are singletons. Germline CDR1 DFQATT, CDR2 SNEGSKA (reference sequence). The trim removed 6 bases at V and 4 bases at J, leaving 2 bases unmatched. The CDR3 length is 11 residues. The time point here: patch test 1, 2 weeks after DPC sensitization. Treatment described: therapeutic diphenylcyclopropenone sensitization with weekly scalp DPC. The data stem from a study of human T cells and chemical hapten exposure.

Study results and limitations: Having alopecia, the donors may differ immunologically from healthy people.

This chain connects TRBV20-1 to TRBJ1-1; 7 bases agree with TRBD1. This receptor was obtained from a woman aged 45-65 years with alopecia areata. Some clones in this sample may be carry-over from other donors' samples. Specimen: whole blood, collected in connection with sensitization to the hapten diphenylcyclopropenone (DPC). The CDR3: CSAQGSTEAFF. CDR3 in DNA: TGCAGTGCACAGGGGTCCACTGAAGCTTTCTTT.